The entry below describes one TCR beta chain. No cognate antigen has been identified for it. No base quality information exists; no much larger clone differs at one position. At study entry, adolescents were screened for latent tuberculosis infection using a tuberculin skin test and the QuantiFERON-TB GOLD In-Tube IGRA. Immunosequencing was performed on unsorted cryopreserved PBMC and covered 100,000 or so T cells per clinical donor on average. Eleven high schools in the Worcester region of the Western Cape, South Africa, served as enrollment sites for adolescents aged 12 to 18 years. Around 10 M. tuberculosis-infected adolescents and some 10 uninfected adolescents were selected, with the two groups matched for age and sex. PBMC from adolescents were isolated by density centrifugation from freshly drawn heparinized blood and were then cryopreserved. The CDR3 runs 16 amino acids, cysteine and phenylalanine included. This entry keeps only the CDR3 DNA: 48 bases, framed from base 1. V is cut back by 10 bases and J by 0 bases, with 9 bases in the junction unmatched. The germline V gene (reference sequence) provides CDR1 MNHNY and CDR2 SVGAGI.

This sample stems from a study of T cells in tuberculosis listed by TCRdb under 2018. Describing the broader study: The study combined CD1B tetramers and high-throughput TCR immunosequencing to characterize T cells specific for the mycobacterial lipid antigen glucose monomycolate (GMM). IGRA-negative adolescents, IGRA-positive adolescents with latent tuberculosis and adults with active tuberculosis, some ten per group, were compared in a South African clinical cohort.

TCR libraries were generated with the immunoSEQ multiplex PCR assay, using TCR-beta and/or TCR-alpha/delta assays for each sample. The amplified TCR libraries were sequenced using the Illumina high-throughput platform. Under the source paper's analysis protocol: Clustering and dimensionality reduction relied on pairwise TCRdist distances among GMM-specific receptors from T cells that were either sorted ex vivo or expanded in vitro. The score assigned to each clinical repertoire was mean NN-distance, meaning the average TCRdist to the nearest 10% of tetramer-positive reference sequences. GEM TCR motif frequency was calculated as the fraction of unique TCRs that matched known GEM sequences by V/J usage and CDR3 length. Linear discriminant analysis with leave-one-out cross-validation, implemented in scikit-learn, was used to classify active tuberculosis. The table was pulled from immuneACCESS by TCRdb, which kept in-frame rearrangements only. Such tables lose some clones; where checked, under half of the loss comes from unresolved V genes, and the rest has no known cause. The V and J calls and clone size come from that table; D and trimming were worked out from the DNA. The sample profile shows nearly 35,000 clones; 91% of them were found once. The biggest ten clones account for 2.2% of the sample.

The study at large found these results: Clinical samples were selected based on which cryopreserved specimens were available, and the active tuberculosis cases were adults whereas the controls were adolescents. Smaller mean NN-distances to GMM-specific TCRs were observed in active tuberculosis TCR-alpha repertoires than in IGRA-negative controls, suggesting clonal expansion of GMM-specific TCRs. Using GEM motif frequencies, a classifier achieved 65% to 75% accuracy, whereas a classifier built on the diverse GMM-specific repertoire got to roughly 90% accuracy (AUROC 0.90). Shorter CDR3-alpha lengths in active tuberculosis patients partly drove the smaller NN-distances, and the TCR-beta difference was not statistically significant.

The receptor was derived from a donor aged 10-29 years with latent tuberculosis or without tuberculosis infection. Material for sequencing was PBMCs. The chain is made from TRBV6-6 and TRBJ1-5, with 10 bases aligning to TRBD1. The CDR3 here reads CATSGQGRYSNQPQHF. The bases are TGTGCCACCTCGGGACAGGGGCGTTATAGCAATCAGCCCCAGCATTTT.